A selection of T cell receptor beta chains follows, all from one sample in a study of CD8 T cells in Susac syndrome. TCRdb re-analysed the immunoSEQ multiplex PCR reads in MiXCR, keeping a single row per CDR3 protein. The table lists 120,000 or so distinct CDR3 sequences, 90% to 95% of them singletons. Sequenced sample: CD4+ T cells from PBMCs. The receptors shown here come from a human donor in good health. CDR3s include the opening cysteine and the closing phenylalanine or tryptophan. The D gene is left open where the match is weak. Some rows have no size entry. The others give once, few or many, or a class for an expanded clone.

J gene: TRBJ2-2; clone size: .; V gene: TRBV12-3/TRBV12-4; D gene: .; CDR3 protein: CASSWGATNTGELFF; CDR3 DNA: TGTGCCAGCAGTTGGGGGGCTACGAACACCGGGGAGCTGTTTTTT
J gene: TRBJ1-2; clone size: .; V gene: TRBV28; D gene: .; CDR3 protein: CATGYVGDYGYTF; CDR3 DNA: TGTGCCACCGGTTACGTTGGGGACTATGGCTACACCTTC
J gene: TRBJ1-5; clone size: once; V gene: TRBV5-1; D gene: .; CDR3 protein: CASSLDRGNQPQHF; CDR3 DNA: TGCGCCAGCAGCTTGGACAGGGGCAATCAGCCCCAGCATTTT
J gene: TRBJ2-7; clone size: .; V gene: TRBV9; D gene: .; CDR3 protein: CASSVATDYEQYF; CDR3 DNA: TGTGCCAGCAGCGTAGCTACGGATTACGAGCAGTACTTC
J gene: TRBJ2-1; clone size: .; V gene: TRBV18; D gene: .; CDR3 protein: CASSRTGTLTYNEQFF; CDR3 DNA: TGTGCCAGCTCACGAACCGGGACATTGACCTACAATGAGCAGTTCTTC
J gene: TRBJ2-5; clone size: .; V gene: TRBV24-1; D gene: .; CDR3 protein: CATSDRLGRTQETQYF; CDR3 DNA: TGTGCCACCAGTGACCGGCTAGGGAGGACCCAAGAGACCCAGTACTTC
J gene: TRBJ2-1; clone size: .; V gene: TRBV18; D gene: .; CDR3 protein: CASSVQGQRNEQFF; CDR3 DNA: TGTGCCAGCTCAGTACAGGGTCAGCGCAATGAGCAGTTCTTC
J gene: TRBJ1-2; clone size: once; V gene: TRBV14; D gene: TRBD1; CDR3 protein: CASSQEQGKNYGYTF; CDR3 DNA: TGTGCCAGCAGCCAAGAACAGGGGAAGAACTATGGCTACACCTTC
J gene: TRBJ2-7; clone size: .; V gene: TRBV3-1; D gene: TRBD2; CDR3 protein: CASSLLTSGFHEQYF; CDR3 DNA: TGTGCCAGCAGCCTCCTGACTAGCGGGTTCCACGAGCAGTACTTC
J gene: TRBJ2-2; clone size: .; V gene: TRBV6-6; D gene: .; CDR3 protein: CASNQGGMNTGELFF; CDR3 DNA: TGTGCCAGCAACCAAGGGGGAATGAACACCGGGGAGCTGTTTTTT
J gene: TRBJ2-7; clone size: .; V gene: TRBV12-3/TRBV12-4; D gene: TRBD1; CDR3 protein: CASRETGPSYEQYF; CDR3 DNA: TGTGCCAGCAGAGAGACAGGGCCTTCCTACGAGCAGTACTTC
J gene: TRBJ2-3; clone size: .; V gene: TRBV6-5; D gene: TRBD2; CDR3 protein: CASSYLGTSSTDTQYF; CDR3 DNA: TGTGCCAGCAGTTACCTCGGGACTAGTAGCACAGATACGCAGTATTTT
J gene: TRBJ1-5; clone size: .; V gene: TRBV19; D gene: .; CDR3 protein: CASSIGGTSSNQPQHF; CDR3 DNA: TGTGCCAGTAGTATAGGCGGGACAAGCAGCAATCAGCCCCAGCATTTT
J gene: TRBJ1-2; clone size: .; V gene: TRBV6-5; D gene: TRBD1; CDR3 protein: CASSSRYPGQGVYGYTF; CDR3 DNA: TGTGCCAGCAGTTCAAGATACCCCGGACAGGGAGTTTATGGCTACACCTTC
J gene: TRBJ2-3; clone size: .; V gene: TRBV12-3/TRBV12-4; D gene: .; CDR3 protein: CASTQKDTQYF; CDR3 DNA: TGTGCCAGCACCCAGAAGGATACGCAGTATTTT
J gene: TRBJ1-2; clone size: .; V gene: TRBV19; D gene: .; CDR3 protein: CASSTRGGTYGYTF; CDR3 DNA: TGTGCCAGTAGTACCCGGGGAGGAACCTATGGCTACACCTTC
J gene: TRBJ2-1; clone size: .; V gene: TRBV29-1; D gene: .; CDR3 protein: CSVDFGWRYNEQFF; CDR3 DNA: TGCAGCGTTGACTTTGGATGGAGGTACAATGAGCAGTTCTTC
J gene: TRBJ1-2; clone size: once; V gene: TRBV20-1; D gene: .; CDR3 protein: CSAPRGAAYGYTF; CDR3 DNA: TGCAGTGCTCCAAGGGGTGCGGCCTATGGCTACACCTTC
J gene: TRBJ1-1; clone size: .; V gene: TRBV5-1; D gene: .; CDR3 protein: CASSVGGGHNTEAFF; CDR3 DNA: TGCGCCAGCAGCGTTGGAGGCGGACACAACACTGAAGCTTTCTTT
J gene: TRBJ1-2; clone size: .; V gene: TRBV29-1; D gene: TRBD1; CDR3 protein: CSARSQGAQGSYGYTF; CDR3 DNA: TGCAGCGCTAGGTCGCAGGGGGCCCAAGGGTCCTATGGCTACACCTTC
J gene: TRBJ2-5; clone size: .; V gene: TRBV11-2; D gene: .; CDR3 protein: CASSPTSPETQYF; CDR3 DNA: TGTGCCAGCAGCCCCACCTCACCGGAGACCCAGTACTTC
J gene: TRBJ2-7; clone size: .; V gene: TRBV28; D gene: .; CDR3 protein: CASSKYTSHFSYEQYF; CDR3 DNA: TGTGCCAGCAGTAAATACACCTCGCACTTTTCCTACGAGCAGTACTTC
J gene: TRBJ1-5; clone size: .; V gene: TRBV12-3/TRBV12-4; D gene: .; CDR3 protein: CASSLDFDGQPQHF; CDR3 DNA: TGTGCCAGCAGTTTAGATTTCGACGGTCAGCCCCAGCATTTT
J gene: TRBJ1-1; clone size: .; V gene: TRBV18; D gene: .; CDR3 protein: CASSPNTLVNTEAFF; CDR3 DNA: TGTGCCAGCTCACCCAACACGTTGGTGAACACTGAAGCTTTCTTT
J gene: TRBJ2-2; clone size: .; V gene: TRBV27; D gene: TRBD2; CDR3 protein: CASSIRTSRGGELFF; CDR3 DNA: TGTGCCAGCAGTATTCGGACTAGCCGGGGCGGGGAGCTGTTTTTT
J gene: TRBJ2-7; clone size: .; V gene: TRBV5-1; D gene: TRBD2; CDR3 protein: CASTASGGAHEQYF; CDR3 DNA: TGCGCCAGCACAGCTAGCGGGGGGGCGCACGAGCAGTACTTC
J gene: TRBJ2-7; clone size: .; V gene: TRBV29-1; D gene: TRBD2; CDR3 protein: CSVMTSGPYEQYF; CDR3 DNA: TGCAGCGTGATGACTAGCGGACCCTACGAGCAGTACTTC
J gene: TRBJ1-1; clone size: .; V gene: TRBV3-1; D gene: TRBD1; CDR3 protein: CASSLGQVPEAFF; CDR3 DNA: TGTGCCAGCAGCCTGGGACAGGTACCTGAAGCTTTCTTT
J gene: TRBJ2-1; clone size: once; V gene: TRBV19; D gene: TRBD1; CDR3 protein: CASSSRGGGTGGYNEQFF; CDR3 DNA: TGTGCCAGTAGTAGTCGCGGAGGGGGGACAGGGGGTTACAATGAGCAGTTCTTC
J gene: TRBJ2-5; clone size: .; V gene: TRBV20-1; D gene: TRBD1; CDR3 protein: CSARTGQAETQYF; CDR3 DNA: TGCAGTGCTAGGACAGGGCAGGCAGAGACCCAGTACTTC
J gene: TRBJ2-7; clone size: .; V gene: TRBV13; D gene: .; CDR3 protein: CASSLARGMSYEQYF; CDR3 DNA: TGTGCCAGCAGCTTAGCACGCGGGATGAGTTACGAGCAGTACTTC
J gene: TRBJ2-1; clone size: .; V gene: TRBV5-1; D gene: .; CDR3 protein: CASTIRTEYNEQFF; CDR3 DNA: TGCGCCAGCACAATCCGGACGGAATACAATGAGCAGTTCTTC
J gene: TRBJ2-3; clone size: .; V gene: TRBV3-1; D gene: TRBD1; CDR3 protein: CASSRQGSSTDTQYF; CDR3 DNA: TGTGCCAGCAGCCGACAGGGGTCGAGCACAGATACGCAGTATTTT